One T cell receptor (beta chain) is described in this entry. The antigen remains undetermined. The data stem from a study of identical twins. Study-wide results and caveats: High-abundance cord blood beta clonotypes had fewer insertions; memory repertoires showed none. Models came in too low on out-of-frame TCR alpha sharing in monozygotic twins.

The V end was cut by 7 bases, the J end by 3 bases, with 16 bases between. The CDR3 spans 14 residues. Per germline, CDR1 MNHEY and CDR2 SVGEGT. TCRdb re-called the 5' RACE reads through MiXCR, storing one row per CDR3 protein. The sample has about 570,000 distinct CDR3 sequences, around 9.6% seen once. These data also formed part of another study, on yellow fever vaccine responses in identical twins.

The TCR sequence derives from a young woman in good health. The genes are TRBV6-2 or TRBV6-3 and TRBJ2-7; tentative D call: TRBD2 (5 bases). The specimen sequenced was PBMCs. The CDR3 is CASISSGEDYEQYF. CDR3 nucleotides: TGTGCCAGCATCTCCTCCGGGGAAGACTACGAGCAGTACTTC.